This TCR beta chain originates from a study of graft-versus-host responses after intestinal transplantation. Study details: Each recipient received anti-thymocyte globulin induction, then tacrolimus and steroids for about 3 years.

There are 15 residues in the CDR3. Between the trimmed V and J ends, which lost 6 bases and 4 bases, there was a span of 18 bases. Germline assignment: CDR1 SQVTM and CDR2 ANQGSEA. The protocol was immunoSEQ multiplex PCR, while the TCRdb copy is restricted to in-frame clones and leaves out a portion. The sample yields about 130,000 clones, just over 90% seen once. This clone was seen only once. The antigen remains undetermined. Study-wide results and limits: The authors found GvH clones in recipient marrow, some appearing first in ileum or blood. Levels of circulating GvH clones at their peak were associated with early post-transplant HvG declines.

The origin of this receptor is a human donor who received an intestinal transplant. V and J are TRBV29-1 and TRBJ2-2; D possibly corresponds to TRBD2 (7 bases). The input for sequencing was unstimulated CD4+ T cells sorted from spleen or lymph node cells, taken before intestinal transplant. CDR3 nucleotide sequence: TGCAGCGTAAAAGGGGGGGCAGGACGCACCGGGGAGCTGTTTTTT. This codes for CSVKGGAGRTGELFF.